This record covers a single TCR beta chain. Germline loops: CDR1 DFQATT, CDR2 SNEGSKA (reference sequence). The CDR3 consists of 18 residues. Trimming cost V 4 bases and J 5 bases, with 29 bases left between them. Blood genomic DNA input for TRB amplification was 250-500 ng. TRB rearrangements were amplified by multiplex PCR with BIOMED2 TRB-A/B primers. Using its own MiXCR run on the multiplex PCR reads, TCRdb lists one record per CDR3 protein. Of a few thousand distinct CDR3 sequences listed, about 24% are singletons. These data are taken from a study of T and B cells in COVID-19 patients. Study overall: Recovered patients mostly had mild to moderate COVID-19 managed as outpatients. Active-infection patients were older, median roughly 67 years, than recovered patients, median around 35 years.

What was sequenced was blood. This rearrangement joins TRBV20-1 to TRBJ1-1; the D is unclear. This sequence was found in a human donor with active COVID-19. CDR3 DNA: TGCAGTGCTATATTAGGAAGGGTGTGGATGGGAAGCGGGACTGAAGCTTTCTTT. It specifies CSAILGRVWMGSGTEAFF.